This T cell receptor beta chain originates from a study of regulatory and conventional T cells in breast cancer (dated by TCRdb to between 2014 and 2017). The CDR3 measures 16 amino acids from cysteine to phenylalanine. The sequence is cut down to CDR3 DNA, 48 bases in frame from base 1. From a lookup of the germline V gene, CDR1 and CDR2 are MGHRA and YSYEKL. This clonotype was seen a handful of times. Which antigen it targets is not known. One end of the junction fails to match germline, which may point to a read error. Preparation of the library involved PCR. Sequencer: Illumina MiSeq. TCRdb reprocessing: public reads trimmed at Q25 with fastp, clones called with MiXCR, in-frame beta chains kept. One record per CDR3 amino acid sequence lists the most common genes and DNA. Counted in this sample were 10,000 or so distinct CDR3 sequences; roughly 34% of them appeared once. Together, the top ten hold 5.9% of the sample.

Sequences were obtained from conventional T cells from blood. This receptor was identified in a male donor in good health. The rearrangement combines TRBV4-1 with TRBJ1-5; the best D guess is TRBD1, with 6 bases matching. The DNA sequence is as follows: TGTGCCAGCAGCCAATTTGAGGGGGGAAGCAATCAGCCCCAGCATTTT. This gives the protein CASSQFEGGSNQPQHF.